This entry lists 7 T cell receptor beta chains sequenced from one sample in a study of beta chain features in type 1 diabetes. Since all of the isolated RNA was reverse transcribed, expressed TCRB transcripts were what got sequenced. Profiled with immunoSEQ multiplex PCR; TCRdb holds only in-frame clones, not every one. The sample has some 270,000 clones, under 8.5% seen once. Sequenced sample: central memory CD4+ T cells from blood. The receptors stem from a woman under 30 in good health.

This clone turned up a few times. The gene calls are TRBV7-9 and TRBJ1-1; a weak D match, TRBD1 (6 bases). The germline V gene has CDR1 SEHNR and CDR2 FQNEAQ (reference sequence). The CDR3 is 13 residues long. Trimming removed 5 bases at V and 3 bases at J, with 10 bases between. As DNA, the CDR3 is TGTGCCAGCAGCACCAAGGGGGACACTGAAGCTTTCTTT. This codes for CASSTKGDTEAFF.

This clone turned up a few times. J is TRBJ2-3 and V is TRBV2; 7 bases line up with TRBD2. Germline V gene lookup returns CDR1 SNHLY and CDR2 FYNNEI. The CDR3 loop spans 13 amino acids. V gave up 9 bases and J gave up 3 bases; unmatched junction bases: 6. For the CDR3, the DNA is TGTGCCAGGGGAGGGGAGGGAACAGATACGCAGTATTTT. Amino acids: CARGGEGTDTQYF.

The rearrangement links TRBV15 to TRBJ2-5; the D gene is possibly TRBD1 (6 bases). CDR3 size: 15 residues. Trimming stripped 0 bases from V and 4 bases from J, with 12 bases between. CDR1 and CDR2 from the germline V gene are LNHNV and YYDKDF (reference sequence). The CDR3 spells CATSRDAGVRETQYF. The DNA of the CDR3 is TGTGCCACCAGCAGAGATGCAGGGGTAAGAGAGACCCAGTACTTC. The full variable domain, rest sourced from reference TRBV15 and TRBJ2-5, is DAMVIQNPRYQVTQFGKPVTLSCSQTLNHNVMYWYQQKSSQAPKLLFHYYDKDFNNEADTPDNFQSRRPNTSFCFLDIRSPGLGDTAMYLCATSRDAGVRETQYFGPGTRLLVL.

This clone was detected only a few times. In nucleotides, the CDR3 is TGTGCCAGCAGGGGGTGGGGTCCTGGAAACACCATATATTTT. It yields the protein CASRGWGPGNTIYF. This chain connects TRBV28 to TRBJ1-3; no definite D call. The V gene lost 6 bases and the J gene lost 2 bases, with 11 bases spanning the gap. Germline V CDR1 and CDR2: MDHEN, SYDVKM. This CDR3 is 14 amino acids long.

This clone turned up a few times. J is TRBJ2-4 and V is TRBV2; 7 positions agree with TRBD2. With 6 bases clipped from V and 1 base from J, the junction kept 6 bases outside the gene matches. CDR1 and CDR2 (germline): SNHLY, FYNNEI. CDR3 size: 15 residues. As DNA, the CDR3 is TGTGCCAGCAGGGAGCGGGGACTGGCCAAAAACATTCAGTACTTC. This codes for CASRERGLAKNIQYF.

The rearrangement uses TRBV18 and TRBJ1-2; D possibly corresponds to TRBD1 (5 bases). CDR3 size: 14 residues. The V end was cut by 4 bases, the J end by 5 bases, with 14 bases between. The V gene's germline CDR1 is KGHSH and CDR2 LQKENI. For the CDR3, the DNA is TGTGCCAGCTCACGTACGACAGCCGTGTATGGCTACACCTTC. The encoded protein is CASSRTTAVYGYTF.

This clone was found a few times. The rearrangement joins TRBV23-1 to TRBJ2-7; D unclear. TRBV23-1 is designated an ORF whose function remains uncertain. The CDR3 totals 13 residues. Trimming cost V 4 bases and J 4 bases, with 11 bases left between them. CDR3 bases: TGCGCCAGCAGTCCTCCCGCCCAATACGAGCAGTACTTC. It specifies CASSPPAQYEQYF.